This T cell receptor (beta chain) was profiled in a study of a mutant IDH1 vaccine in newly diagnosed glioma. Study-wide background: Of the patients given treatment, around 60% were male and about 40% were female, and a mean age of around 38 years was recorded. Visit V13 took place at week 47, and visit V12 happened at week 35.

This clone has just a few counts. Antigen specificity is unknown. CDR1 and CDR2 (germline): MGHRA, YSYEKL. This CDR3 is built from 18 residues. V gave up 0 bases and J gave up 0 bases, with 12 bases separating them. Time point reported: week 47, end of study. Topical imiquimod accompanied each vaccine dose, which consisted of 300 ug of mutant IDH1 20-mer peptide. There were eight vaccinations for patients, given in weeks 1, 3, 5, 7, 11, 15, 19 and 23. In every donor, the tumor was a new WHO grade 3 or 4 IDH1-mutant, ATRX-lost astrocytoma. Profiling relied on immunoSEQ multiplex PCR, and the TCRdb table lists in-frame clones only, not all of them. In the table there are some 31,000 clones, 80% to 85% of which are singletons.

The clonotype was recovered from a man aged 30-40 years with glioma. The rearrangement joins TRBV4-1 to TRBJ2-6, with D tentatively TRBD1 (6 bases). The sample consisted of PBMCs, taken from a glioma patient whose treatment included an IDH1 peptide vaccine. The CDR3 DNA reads TGCGCCAGCAGCCAAGACGCGGCCAGGGGCTCTGGGGCCAACGTCCTGACTTTC. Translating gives CASSQDAARGSGANVLTF.